This T cell receptor beta chain was sequenced during a study of blood T cell repertoires in COVID-19. At the level of the study: Samples representing acute and convalescent COVID-19 were sourced from the United States, Italy and Spain.

The CDR3 length is 15 residues. Deletions cut 3 bases from V and 5 bases from J, with 14 bases between. Germline CDR1 is SGHVS and CDR2 is FNYEAQ. TCRdb keeps only in-frame clones here, not all; method: immunoSEQ multiplex PCR. This sample has around 230,000 clones, with 86% found just once. The TCR was taken from a man aged 25 to 40 who had recovered from COVID-19. Input material: peripheral blood. This sequence joins TRBV7-6 and TRBJ2-4, with D perhaps TRBD1 (5 bases). CDR3: CASSFREGIENIQYF. CDR3 coding DNA: TGTGCCAGCAGCTTCAGGGAAGGAATCGAAAACATTCAGTACTTC. Filled out from reference TRBV7-6 and TRBJ2-4, the complete variable domain reads GAGVSQSPRYKVTKRGQDVALRCDPISGHVSLYWYRQALGQGPEFLTYFNYEAQQDKSGLPNDRFSAERPEGSISTLTIQRTEQRDSAMYRCASSFREGIENIQYFGAGTRLSVL.